One sample yielded the 28 T cell receptor beta chains listed below, sequenced in a study of CD4 T cells in relation to SARS-CoV-2 and coronaviruses. Assay: immunoSEQ multiplex PCR; the TCRdb copy retains only in-frame clones and omits some. In the table there are 20,000 to 25,000 clones, 74% of which are singletons. The unexposed donors gave CD4+ T cells in about 2011-2019, prior to COVID-19. The cells were cultured for about ten days before CD4+ T cells were isolated. No antigen is known for these receptors. Sequenced material: CD4+ T cells from PBMCs, cultured in vitro. The receptors were sampled from a human donor in good health.

As for this clone: Different DNA sequences within this sample yield the same CDR3. The rearrangement uses TRBV5-6 and TRBJ1-5; D not certain. Germline CDR1 is SGHDT and CDR2 is YYEEEE. The CDR3 runs to 15 residues. The V end was cut by 0 bases, the J end by 0 bases, with 7 bases between. This chain's CDR3 is CASSLGGYSNQPQHF. Here the CDR3 DNA reads TGTGCCAGCAGCTTGGGGGGATATAGCAATCAGCCCCAGCATTTT. Using reference TRBV5-6 and TRBJ1-5 for the parts outside the CDR3, the full variable domain is DAGVTQSPTHLIKTRGQQVTLRCSPKSGHDTVSWYQQALGQGPQFIFQYYEEEERQRGNFPDRFSGHQFPNYSSELNVNALLLGDSALYLCASSLGGYSNQPQHFGDGTRLSIL.

The chain has TRBV9 and TRBJ2-2; 13 bases fit TRBD2. V was clipped by 0 bases and J by 6 bases; unmatched bases: 2. There are 16 residues in the CDR3. Germline V gene data show CDR1 as SGDLS and CDR2 as YYNGEE. The chain's CDR3 is CASSVGTSGSPGELFF. The DNA for the CDR3 is TGTGCCAGCAGCGTAGGGACTAGCGGGAGCCCCGGGGAGCTGTTTTTT.

The CDR3 region has the DNA TGTGCCAGCAGCTTAGACAGTTATGGCAACACTGAAGCTTTCTTT. Translating it yields CASSLDSYGNTEAFF. This chain uses TRBV5-6 with TRBJ1-1; the D gene is possibly TRBD1 (5 bases). V dropped 2 bases and J dropped 2 bases, with 13 bases sitting between them. The CDR3 contains 15 residues. The germline CDR1 and CDR2 sequences are SGHDT and YYEEEE. The full variable domain, with the rest looked up from reference TRBV5-6 and TRBJ1-1, is DAGVTQSPTHLIKTRGQQVTLRCSPKSGHDTVSWYQQALGQGPQFIFQYYEEEERQRGNFPDRFSGHQFPNYSSELNVNALLLGDSALYLCASSLDSYGNTEAFFGQGTRLTVV.

This clone was seen a single time. The chain recombines TRBV5-8 with TRBJ1-4; D is unresolved. CDR1 is SGHTS, CDR2 YDEGEE, per germline. This CDR3 region has 14 residues. V was cut by 0 bases and J by 3 bases, with 6 bases left in between. The CDR3 region is CASSLGYPNEKLFF. CDR3 DNA: TGTGCCAGCAGCTTGGGATATCCTAATGAAAAACTGTTTTTT.

CDR3 sequence: CATSSGDRGNTGELFF. CDR3 bases: TGTGCCACCAGCAGTGGGGACAGGGGGAACACCGGGGAGCTGTTTTTT. V is TRBV15 and J is TRBJ2-2; 10 bases map to TRBD1. The CDR3 covers 16 residues. CDR1 LNHNV and CDR2 YYDKDF come from the germline V gene (reference sequence). J gave up 1 base and V 3 bases, and 2 bases lay outside the gene matches. Using reference TRBV15 and TRBJ2-2 for the parts outside the CDR3, the full variable domain is DAMVIQNPRYQVTQFGKPVTLSCSQTLNHNVMYWYQQKSSQAPKLLFHYYDKDFNNEADTPDNFQSRRPNTSFCFLDIRSPGLGDTAMYLCATSSGDRGNTGELFFGEGSRLTVL.

The CDR3 loop is CASSAGQGAFNEQFF. The CDR3 bases are TGCGCCAGCAGCGCCGGACAGGGGGCTTTTAATGAGCAGTTCTTC. The V call is TRBV5-1, the J call TRBJ2-1, with 11 nucleotides matching TRBD1. Unmatched junction bases numbered 7, after V lost 4 bases and J lost 7 bases. Germline lookup yields CDR1 SGHRS and CDR2 YFSETQ. This CDR3 region has 15 residues.

This clone was detected a few times. This chain links TRBV3-1 (or the pseudogene TRBV3-2) with TRBJ2-3; TRBD2 matches 10 bases. The CDR3 spans 16 residues. The junction had 10 bases not matched to a gene; V was cut back by 3 bases and J by 7 bases. CDR1 and CDR2 from the germline V gene are LGHDT and YNNKEL (reference sequence). CDR3 sequence reads: CASSQDGTSATNTQYF. The CDR3 DNA reads as TGTGCCAGCAGCCAGGACGGGACTAGCGCGACCAATACGCAGTATTTT.

V and J are TRBV3-1 (or the pseudogene TRBV3-2) and TRBJ2-7; TRBD2 matches at 9 bases. From germline, CDR1 is LGHDT and CDR2 YNNKEL (reference sequence). The V segment lost 4 bases and the J segment 4 bases; nucleotides outside the gene matches: 5. The CDR3 length is 14 residues. CDR3 in DNA: TGTGCCAGCAGCCTTAGCGGGAGTAGTTACGAGCAGTACTTC. Translated: CASSLSGSSYEQYF.

The V and J genes are TRBV11-2 and TRBJ1-2; D not certain. Between the trimmed V and J ends, which lost 0 bases and 4 bases, there was a span of 9 bases. CDR1 is SGHAT, CDR2 FQNNGV, per germline. This CDR3 contains 14 residues. The CDR3 protein is CASSLEVPGYGYTF. The CDR3 nucleotides are TGTGCCAGCAGCTTAGAAGTCCCAGGCTATGGCTACACCTTC.

The chain has TRBV5-6 and TRBJ1-4; D remains ambiguous. Germline V gene lookup returns CDR1 SGHDT and CDR2 YYEEEE. V was trimmed by 4 bases and J by 4 bases, leaving 2 bases between them. The CDR3 has 11 amino acids. The CDR3 nucleotides are TGTGCCAGCAGCCGTAATGAAAAACTGTTTTTT. Its translation is CASSRNEKLFF.

V is TRBV28 and J is TRBJ2-5; D remains ambiguous. Trimming shortened V by 5 bases and J by 5 bases, and 9 bases separated the two germline ends. The CDR3 has 12 residues. The germline gives CDR1 MDHEN, CDR2 SYDVKM. In nucleotides, the CDR3 is TGTGCCAGCAGTCTAACTCAGGAGACCCAGTACTTC. It translates to CASSLTQETQYF.

The chain recombines TRBV19 with TRBJ1-5; no reliable D call. CDR1 is LNHDA and CDR2 is SQIVND in the germline V gene (reference sequence). The CDR3 sequence is 14 residues long. Trimming took off 5 bases at V and 2 bases at J, with 10 bases between the two ends. Here the CDR3 reads CASSPPLGNQPQHF. The CDR3 nucleotides are TGTGCCAGTAGTCCCCCGCTAGGCAATCAGCCCCAGCATTTT.

The DNA for the CDR3 is TGTGCCAGCAGTGAAGTTCCAGGGCCAGCTTTCTTT. Amino acid sequence: CASSEVPGPAFF. This chain joins TRBV2 and TRBJ1-1; tentatively, D is TRBD1 (5 bases). CDR1 is SNHLY, CDR2 FYNNEI, per germline. This CDR3 is 12 amino acids long. V shed 1 base and J shed 10 bases, with 10 bases lying between them.

The rearrangement links TRBV7-6 to TRBJ1-5; 11 nucleotides match TRBD1. The CDR3 totals 16 residues. V lost 3 bases, J lost 4 bases, and 5 bases stayed unmatched. Germline V gene sequence: CDR1 SGHVS, CDR2 FNYEAQ. The CDR3 DNA follows: TGTGCCAGCAGCTTGTCCGGGACAGGGGGTAATCAGCCCCAGCATTTT. As protein: CASSLSGTGGNQPQHF. The full variable domain, its missing parts supplied by reference TRBV7-6 and TRBJ1-5, is GAGVSQSPRYKVTKRGQDVALRCDPISGHVSLYWYRQALGQGPEFLTYFNYEAQQDKSGLPNDRFSAERPEGSISTLTIQRTEQRDSAMYRCASSLSGTGGNQPQHFGDGTRLSIL.

The chain joins TRBV20-1 to TRBJ2-7; D is possibly TRBD1 (5 bases). CDR3 length: 14 amino acids. V lost 3 bases and J lost 1, with 13 bases in between. Germline CDR1 and CDR2: DFQATT and SNEGSKA (reference sequence). CDR3 DNA: TGCAGTGCTAGTTTTTCGGACATATCCTACGAGCAGTACTTC. It encodes CSASFSDISYEQYF.

The CDR3 nucleotides are TGCGCCAGCGGCCTACTGGGGTCCCAAGAGACCCAGTACTTC. Protein: CASGLLGSQETQYF. The chain carries TRBV5-1 and TRBJ2-5; no clear D gene. Trimming pared 7 bases from V and 1 base from J, leaving 14 bases between. The CDR3 is made up of 14 amino acids. Germline CDR1 is SGHRS and CDR2 is YFSETQ.

The V call is TRBV6-5, the J call TRBJ1-3; no clear D gene. Per the germline V gene, CDR1 is MNHEY and CDR2 is SVGAGI. This CDR3 is 15 amino acids long. V shed 7 bases and J shed 0 bases, with 13 bases lying between them. In DNA, the CDR3 is TGTGCCAGCAAAACGGGTTTGAGCTCTGGAAACACCATATATTTT. It yields the protein CASKTGLSSGNTIYF.

In this sample, this clone turned up a few times. V is TRBV19 and J is TRBJ2-1, with 13 bases aligning to TRBD2. J lost 7 bases, V lost 0 bases, and 3 bases had no gene match. This CDR3 has 16 amino acids. Germline CDR1 reads LNHDA; CDR2 reads SQIVND (reference sequence). CDR3 nucleotide sequence: TGTGCCAGTAGTATAGAACTAGCGGGAGGGCCTAATGAGCAGTTCTTC. As protein: CASSIELAGGPNEQFF.

This clone was picked up one time. The gene calls are TRBV5-4 and TRBJ2-7; tentative D call: TRBD2 (6 bases). V lost 0 bases and J lost 3, with 7 bases in between. CDR1 is SGHNT, CDR2 YYREEE, per germline (reference sequence). This CDR3 has 13 residues. The CDR3 spells CASSLEGGYEQYF. In DNA form, the CDR3 reads TGTGCCAGCAGCTTGGAGGGAGGCTACGAGCAGTACTTC.

The V call is TRBV5-1, the J call TRBJ2-5; D uncertain. V lost 4 bases and J lost 4, with 11 bases in between. Germline V gene sequence: CDR1 SGHRS, CDR2 YFSETQ. The CDR3 consists of 13 residues. The CDR3 nucleotides are TGCGCCAGCAGCATGAACTGGGGAGAGACCCAGTACTTC. Translated, it gives CASSMNWGETQYF.

The CDR3 is CASSYGSKSLYEQYF. The CDR3 DNA reads as TGTGCCAGCAGTTACGGGAGTAAATCCCTCTACGAGCAGTACTTC. This chain uses TRBV6-5 with TRBJ2-7; maybe TRBD2 (5 bases). Germline assignment: CDR1 MNHEY and CDR2 SVGAGI. This CDR3 is 15 amino acids long. Deletions cut 2 bases from V and 3 bases from J, with 14 bases between.

The V call is TRBV19, the J call TRBJ2-2; no clear D. The length of the CDR3 is 13 residues. V shed 5 bases and J shed 9 bases, with 13 bases lying between them. Germline CDR1 reads LNHDA; CDR2 reads SQIVND (reference sequence). This chain's CDR3 is CASSPTRARELFF. Here the CDR3 DNA reads TGTGCCAGTAGTCCCACTCGGGCTAGGGAGCTGTTTTTT.

The table lists this clone with a count of one. This chain links TRBV4-2 with TRBJ2-1, with D possibly being TRBD2 (5 bases). Trimming pared 3 bases from V and 3 bases from J, leaving 15 bases between. This CDR3 spans 16 amino acids. CDR1 is LGHNA, CDR2 YNFKEQ, per germline. The CDR3, as DNA: TGTGCCAGCAGCCAGGAACTAGTCTCTCTCTACAATGAGCAGTTCTTC. It yields the protein CASSQELVSLYNEQFF.

This clone has just one count. The DNA of the CDR3 is TGTGCTAGTGGTTCTATGGTCCTTCGAGATGCCCCAGAACTGACGAACACCGGGGAGCTGTTTTTT. Amino acid sequence: CASGSMVLRDAPELTNTGELFF. This chain uses TRBV12-5 with TRBJ2-2; D is undetermined. Trimming cost V 4 bases and J 0 bases, with 30 bases left between them. The CDR3 contains 22 residues. Germline V gene sequence: CDR1 LGHNT, CDR2 FRNRAP.

This chain uses TRBV28 with TRBJ1-4, with 8 positions matching TRBD1. Germline V gives CDR1 MDHEN, CDR2 SYDVKM. The trim removed 3 bases at V and 2 bases at J, leaving 5 bases unmatched. The CDR3 has 16 amino acids. The CDR3 nucleotides read TGTGCCAGCAGTTTGCAGGGGGCTGGGACTAATGAAAAACTGTTTTTT. Translated: CASSLQGAGTNEKLFF.

A single count supports this clone. This chain links TRBV28 with TRBJ2-3, with D tentatively TRBD2 (5 bases). Germline V CDR1 and CDR2: MDHEN, SYDVKM. The CDR3 spans 15 residues. V was trimmed by 1 base and J by 2 bases, leaving 10 bases between them. CDR3: CASSLSAGLTDTQYF. CDR3 coding DNA: TGTGCCAGCAGTTTATCGGCGGGCCTCACAGATACGCAGTATTTT.

The CDR3 nucleotides are TGTGCCAGCAGTTTAACCACTACCGGTGAGCAGTTCTTC. Translation gives CASSLTTTGEQFF. The genes are TRBV12-3 or TRBV12-4 and TRBJ2-1; D is ambiguous. The CDR3 runs 13 residues. The V end lost 2 bases, the J end lost 9 bases, and 11 bases lay between the germline ends.

This clone has just a few counts. V gene TRBV15 combines with J gene TRBJ1-2; D call uncertain. The CDR3 extends over 14 amino acids. In germline, CDR1 is LNHNV, CDR2 YYDKDF (reference sequence). V was cut by 3 bases and J by 4 bases, with 12 bases left in between. CDR3 region: CATSRGLEGYGYTF. The CDR3 nucleotides read TGTGCCACCAGCAGGGGCCTAGAAGGCTATGGCTACACCTTC.